Following are 5 T cell receptor beta chains from one sample sequenced in a study of cytomegalovirus exposure and HLA in healthy donors. Primers: 60 Vbeta forward and 13 Jbeta reverse. TCRdb keeps only in-frame clones here, not all; method: immunoSEQ multiplex PCR. This sample has about 160,000 clones, with roughly 80% found just once. Sequenced: PBMCs. Receptors were obtained from a woman aged 25-40 years in good health and CMV-seronegative.

The rearrangement uses TRBV25-1 and TRBJ2-5; 7 positions match TRBD1. J was trimmed by 9 bases and V by 4 bases; bases with no gene match: 5. Germline V gene sequence: CDR1 MGHDK, CDR2 SYGVNS. The CDR3 sequence is 12 residues long. The CDR3 DNA sequence: TGTGCCAGCAGTGCCCTAACAGGGGCCCAGTACTTC. Amino acids: CASSALTGAQYF.

This clone was counted between two and nine times. The chain joins TRBV18 to TRBJ2-6; D gene ambiguous. Germline-derived CDR1 and CDR2 are KGHSH and LQKENI. V was shortened by 4 bases and J by 1 base, with 5 bases between the two germline ends. This CDR3 comprises 14 residues. CDR3 residues: CASSLQSGANVLTF. CDR3 DNA sequence: TGTGCCAGCTCACTCCAATCTGGGGCCAACGTCCTGACTTTC.

J is TRBJ1-5 and V is TRBV7-9; D possibly corresponds to TRBD1 (5 bases). The CDR3 contains 16 residues. V lost 5 bases and J lost 6, with 20 bases in between. From germline, CDR1 is SEHNR and CDR2 FQNEAQ (reference sequence). This CDR3 reads CASSTSNFRVPQPQHF. In nucleotides, the CDR3 is TGTGCCAGCAGCACCTCGAATTTCAGGGTACCTCAGCCCCAGCATTTT.

The chain has TRBV5-1 and TRBJ2-3; 13 bases map to TRBD2. The CDR3 spans 16 residues. CDR1 is SGHRS and CDR2 is YFSETQ in the germline V gene. The junction had 8 bases not matched to a gene; V was cut back by 4 bases and J by 6 bases. CDR3 in amino acids: CASSRGLAGEGDTQYF. CDR3 nucleotide sequence: TGCGCCAGCAGCCGAGGACTAGCGGGAGAAGGTGATACGCAGTATTTT.

This chain uses TRBV15 with TRBJ1-1; D unresolved. The germline gives CDR1 LNHNV, CDR2 YYDKDF (reference sequence). The CDR3 extends over 14 amino acids. Trimming pared 0 bases from V and 2 bases from J, leaving 7 bases between. The CDR3 protein is CATSRDMANTEAFF. CDR3 coding DNA: TGTGCCACCAGCAGAGATATGGCTAACACTGAAGCTTTCTTT.